The rows below give T cell receptor beta chains drawn from one sample of a study of CD4 T cells in relation to SARS-CoV-2 and coronaviruses. Clones were read by immunoSEQ multiplex PCR, and TCRdb kept only the in-frame ones, dropping some. The sample consists of 35,000 to 45,000 clones, around 89% of them appearing once. What was sequenced was memory CD4+ T cells from PBMCs. The receptors derive from an adult with COVID-19. Each CDR3 is given with its conserved first and last residue. A D gene is named only where the DNA matches it firmly. Size is omitted from some rows. Given values are once, few, many or a class for expanded clones.

12	TRBV29-1	TRBJ1-2	NA	NA	CSVADSNYGYTF	TGCAGCGTTGCGGACAGTAACTATGGCTACACCTTC
13	TRBV5-1	TRBJ2-4	once	NA	CASSLRDHTIQYF	TGCGCCAGCAGCTTAAGGGACCACACCATTCAGTACTTC
11	TRBV7-6	TRBJ2-1	once	NA	CASSLDSPQFF	TGTGCCAGCAGCTTAGACTCTCCACAGTTCTTC
16	TRBV10-3	TRBJ2-3	NA	TRBD2	CAIRRGLAGLIGGQYF	TGTGCCATCAGGAGAGGACTAGCGGGGCTTATAGGGGGGCAGTATTTT
16	TRBV19	TRBJ1-2	NA	TRBD1	CASRFAGTGVNYGYTF	TGTGCCAGTAGATTTGCCGGGACAGGGGTTAACTATGGCTACACCTTC
16	TRBV5-6	TRBJ1-4	NA	TRBD1	CASSLGTGATNEKLFF	TGTGCCAGCAGCTTGGGGACAGGGGCGACTAATGAAAAACTGTTTTTT
13	TRBV28	TRBJ2-7	once	NA	CASSPPSVYEQYF	TGTGCCAGCAGTCCACCGAGCGTCTACGAGCAGTACTTC
11	TRBV12-3/TRBV12-4	TRBJ1-2	few	NA	CASSQWGGYTF	TGTGCCAGCAGCCAGTGGGGTGGCTACACCTTC
12	TRBV28	TRBJ1-2	NA	NA	CASSLRGYGYTF	TGTGCCAGCAGTTTAAGGGGCTATGGCTACACCTTC
11	TRBV19	TRBJ2-7	NA	NA	CASSTGYEQYF	TGTGCCAGTAGTACAGGGTACGAGCAGTACTTC
15	TRBV11-3	TRBJ2-1	NA	TRBD2	CASSLGKGLGNEQFF	TGTGCCAGCAGCTTAGGGAAGGGACTAGGAAATGAGCAGTTCTTC
14	TRBV5-4	TRBJ2-1	once	TRBD2	CASSLAGGGNEQFF	TGTGCCAGCAGCTTAGCGGGGGGGGGTAATGAGCAGTTCTTC
19	TRBV18	TRBJ1-5	NA	TRBD1	CASSTYSGQGLSSNQPQHF	TGTGCCAGCTCAACCTATTCGGGACAGGGACTGTCGAGCAATCAGCCCCAGCATTTT
12	TRBV10-3	TRBJ2-3	NA	NA	CAISGAGDTQYF	TGTGCCATCAGTGGAGCAGGAGATACGCAGTATTTT
15	TRBV12-5	TRBJ1-2	NA	TRBD1	CASGQTGFLNYGYTF	TGTGCTAGTGGTCAGACAGGGTTCCTTAACTATGGCTACACCTTC
14	TRBV10-2	TRBJ2-2	NA	NA	CASNLGGTTGELFF	TGCGCCAGCAATTTGGGGGGCACAACCGGGGAGCTGTTTTTT
13	TRBV2	TRBJ2-5	NA	NA	CASSGGTEETQYF	TGTGCCAGCAGTGGCGGGACAGAAGAGACCCAGTACTTC
14	TRBV14	TRBJ2-7	NA	TRBD2	CASSRARGAYEQYF	TGTGCCAGCAGCCGCGCACGGGGGGCCTACGAGCAGTACTTC
16	TRBV10-3	TRBJ2-7	NA	NA	CAISDNGQRSSYEQYF	TGTGCCATCAGTGATAATGGCCAGCGGTCTTCCTACGAGCAGTACTTC
14	TRBV5-1	TRBJ2-3	NA	NA	CASSFGQATDTQYF	TGCGCCAGCAGCTTTGGGCAGGCCACAGATACGCAGTATTTT
12	TRBV5-6	TRBJ1-3	NA	NA	CASSLDRNTIYF	TGTGCCAGCAGCCTGGACAGAAACACCATATATTTT
14	TRBV28	TRBJ2-7	NA	NA	CASTLGGLSYEQYF	TGTGCCAGCACACTAGGGGGACTAAGCTACGAGCAGTACTTC
14	TRBV19	TRBJ2-2	NA	TRBD1	CASRQGGNTGELFF	TGTGCCAGTCGACAGGGCGGGAACACCGGGGAGCTGTTTTTT
16	TRBV27	TRBJ2-2	NA	TRBD1	CASSTAGTVTTGELFF	TGTGCCAGCAGTACCGCCGGGACAGTCACTACCGGGGAGCTGTTTTTT
15	TRBV3-1/TRBV3-2	TRBJ2-2	once	NA	CASSHKGPRTGELFF	TGTGCCAGCAGCCACAAGGGGCCGCGTACCGGGGAGCTGTTTTTT
15	TRBV7-2	TRBJ1-5	few	TRBD1	CASSYRTGGNQPQHF	TGTGCCAGCAGCTATCGGACAGGGGGCAATCAGCCCCAGCATTTT
15	TRBV24-1	TRBJ2-2	NA	TRBD2	CATSATSGGIGELFF	TGTGCCACCAGTGCGACTAGCGGGGGAATCGGGGAGCTGTTTTTT
14	TRBV6-5	TRBJ2-5	NA	NA	CASSYTRAQETQYF	TGTGCCAGCAGTTACACGAGGGCCCAAGAGACCCAGTACTTC
14	TRBV7-8	TRBJ1-2	once	TRBD1	CASSSGTGRYGYTF	TGTGCCAGCAGCTCAGGGACAGGGAGATATGGCTACACCTTC
15	TRBV9	TRBJ2-6	NA	NA	CASSVGGVATNVLTF	TGTGCCAGCAGCGTTGGAGGGGTCGCGACCAACGTCCTGACTTTC
17	TRBV4-2	TRBJ2-5	NA	NA	CASSQDGAGGRGETQYF	TGTGCCAGCAGCCAAGACGGGGCTGGGGGGCGGGGAGAGACCCAGTACTTC
16	TRBV29-1	TRBJ2-3	NA	TRBD2	CSVEGTSGGVTDTQYF	TGCAGCGTTGAAGGGACTAGCGGGGGAGTCACAGATACGCAGTATTTT
12	TRBV7-4	TRBJ2-7	NA	NA	CASSQTTFEQYF	TGTGCCAGCAGCCAAACGACTTTCGAGCAGTACTTC
14	TRBV5-1	TRBJ1-2	NA	TRBD1	CASSVPDRVDGYTF	TGCGCCAGCAGCGTACCGGACAGGGTAGATGGCTACACCTTC
14	TRBV6-5	TRBJ2-1	NA	NA	CASSPGTSYNEQFF	TGTGCCAGCAGTCCCGGGACTTCCTACAATGAGCAGTTCTTC
13	TRBV11-3	TRBJ2-7	NA	NA	CASRRDEGNEQYF	TGTGCCAGCAGAAGGGACGAGGGGAACGAGCAGTACTTC
13	TRBV6-4	TRBJ1-2	NA	TRBD1	CASSATGGQGYTF	TGTGCCAGCAGTGCCACAGGGGGGCAAGGCTACACCTTC
17	TRBV9	TRBJ1-2	NA	NA	CASSVEWQGRSNYGYTF	TGTGCCAGCAGCGTAGAGTGGCAGGGGCGATCTAACTATGGCTACACCTTC
15	TRBV28	TRBJ1-4	NA	NA	CASSLIAGSGEKLFF	TGTGCCAGCAGTTTAATCGCAGGGTCAGGTGAAAAACTGTTTTTT
16	TRBV11-3	TRBJ2-1	NA	TRBD2	CASSSGTSATLNEQFF	TGTGCCAGCAGCTCCGGGACTAGCGCGACCCTGAATGAGCAGTTCTTC